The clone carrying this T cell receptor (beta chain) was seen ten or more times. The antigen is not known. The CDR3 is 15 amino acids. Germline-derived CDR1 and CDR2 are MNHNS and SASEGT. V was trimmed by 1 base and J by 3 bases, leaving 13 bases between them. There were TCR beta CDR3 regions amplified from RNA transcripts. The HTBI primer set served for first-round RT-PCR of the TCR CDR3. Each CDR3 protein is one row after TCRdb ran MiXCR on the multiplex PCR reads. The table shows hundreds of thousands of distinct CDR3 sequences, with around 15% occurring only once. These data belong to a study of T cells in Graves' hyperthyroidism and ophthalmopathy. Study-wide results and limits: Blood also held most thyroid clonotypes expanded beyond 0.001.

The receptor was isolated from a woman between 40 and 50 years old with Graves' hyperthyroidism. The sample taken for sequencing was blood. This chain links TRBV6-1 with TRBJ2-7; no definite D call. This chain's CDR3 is CASSEDFSTGYEQYF. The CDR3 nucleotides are TGTGCCAGCAGTGAAGACTTTAGCACGGGCTACGAGCAGTACTTC.